This TCR beta chain was recorded in a study of blood T cells in healthy people across ages. A sample-barcoded 5' primer and a J-beta primer mix were used in a second PCR of roughly 7 to 11 cycles. Each cDNA molecule carried a tag from a template-switch adaptor that contained 12 random nucleotides. TCRdb analysed the 5' RACE reads with MiXCR anew, one entry per CDR3 protein. The sample yields around 650,000 distinct CDR3 sequences, approximately 29% seen once. General study points: TCR beta diversity correlated strongly with naive T cell percentage. Donor CMV status, an unknown factor, possibly confounded changes in expanded clonotypes.

Points on this clonotype: Antigen specificity is unknown.

Germline-derived CDR1 and CDR2 are SGHTA and FQGNSA. This CDR3 is built from 15 residues. The ends lost 5 bases at V and 4 bases at J; junction bases unmatched: 9. This receptor was taken from an elderly woman in good health. The sequenced material came from blood. The genes are TRBV7-2 and TRBJ1-2; 8 nucleotides align to TRBD1. The CDR3 nucleotides read TGTGCCAGCAGCGCTCGAGACAGGGGTCCCTATGGCTACACCTTC. Its translation is CASSARDRGPYGYTF.